This T cell receptor (beta chain) was recorded in a study of blood T cell repertoires in COVID-19. On the study more broadly: The United States, Italy and Spain provided the acute and convalescent COVID-19 samples.

CDR3 size: 14 residues. V dropped 0 bases and J dropped 3; count of bases not matched to a gene: 1. The germline V gene has CDR1 SGHDT and CDR2 YYEEEE. Per the original methods: Amplification with reference gene primers provided the estimates of nucleated cell counts. Sequenced by immunoSEQ multiplex PCR; TCRdb stores in-frame clones only, minus some. That table gives V, J and clone size, and the DNA gave D and trimming. Of about 66,000 clones in the sample, around 77% are singletons; the top ten hold roughly a tenth. This clonotype was obtained from a human donor in a cohort sampled during active COVID-19. The specimen was peripheral blood. The chain recombines TRBV5-6 with TRBJ2-5; 8 bases line up with TRBD2. In DNA, the CDR3 is TGTGCCAGCAGCTTGGTCGGGGGGGAAGAGACCCAGTACTTC. Its protein product is CASSLVGGEETQYF.